This T cell receptor (beta chain) derives from a study of graft-versus-host responses after intestinal transplantation. The V gene lost 1 base and the J gene lost 0 bases, with 9 bases spanning the gap. Germline values: CDR1 GTSNPN, CDR2 SVGIG (reference sequence). The CDR3 is 14 residues long. This table comes from immunoSEQ multiplex PCR, and its TCRdb copy is limited to in-frame clones, with some not included. The sample includes approximately 94,000 clones, over 75% seen only once; the top ten take about 0.9%. On this clone itself: Its antigen is unidentified.

The TCR sequence derives from a human donor who was the organ donor for an intestinal transplant. The chain carries TRBV30 and TRBJ1-2; D is ambiguous. Source: unstimulated CD4+ T cells sorted from spleen or lymph node cells, taken before transplant. CDR3 protein: CAWSASGANYGYTF. For the CDR3, the DNA is TGTGCCTGGAGTGCCTCGGGAGCTAACTATGGCTACACCTTC.